This T cell receptor (beta chain) was observed in a study of CD8 T cells in Susac syndrome. V dropped 6 bases and J dropped 6 bases, with 12 bases sitting between them. Germline lookup yields CDR1 DFQATT and CDR2 SNEGSKA (reference sequence). The CDR3 has 11 residues. Random hexamers served to reverse transcribe roughly 0.5 to 1 ug RNA. TCRdb reanalysed the immunoSEQ multiplex PCR reads using MiXCR and keeps one entry per CDR3 protein. The data show around 170,000 distinct CDR3 sequences, with about 96% seen just once and approximately 0.12% held by the top ten. The V and J genes are TRBV20-1 and TRBJ2-7; D is unresolved. What was sequenced was CD4+ T cells from PBMCs. The receptor's source is a human donor with Susac syndrome. CDR3 protein: CSAQRPSEQYF. CDR3 DNA sequence: TGCAGTGCCCAGAGGCCCAGCGAGCAGTACTTC.